This entry features one TCR beta chain sequence. In the authors' workflow: Quantification of nucleated cells was approximated via reference gene primer amplification. Data came from immunoSEQ multiplex PCR; TCRdb stores just in-frame clones and leaves some out. V and J calls and clone size are copied from that table; D and trimming were computed from the DNA. This sample has 250,000 or so clones; around four fifths occur once, and the top ten carry just under 6.5%. This record comes from a study of blood T cell repertoires in COVID-19. The CDR3 sequence is 17 residues long. CDR1 LGHDT and CDR2 YNNKEL come from the germline V gene (reference sequence). V lost 5 bases, J lost 1 base, and 8 bases stayed unmatched.

The clonotype originates from a woman between 55 and 75 years old with active or convalescent COVID-19. The chain is built from TRBV3-1 (or the pseudogene TRBV3-2) and TRBJ2-5; 12 bases fit TRBD2. The sample consisted of peripheral blood. The DNA of the CDR3 is TGTGCCAGCAGCTTACGACTAGCGGGGGACCCCCAAGAGACCCAGTACTTC. The encoded protein is CASSLRLAGDPQETQYF.